These 10 T cell receptor beta chains were sequenced from one sample in a study of T cell changes during pregnancy in multiple sclerosis. Using immunoSEQ multiplex PCR, the repertoire was profiled, and TCRdb retains in-frame clones only, with some absent. The sample lists about 46,000 clones, roughly nine tenths occurring once. Material: CD4+ T cells from peripheral blood mononuclear cells, obtained after pregnancy. The source of these receptors is a female donor with multiple sclerosis, enrolled in a pregnancy study.

The chain couples TRBV19 to TRBJ1-1; a possible D gene is TRBD1 (6 bases). CDR1 LNHDA and CDR2 SQIVND come from the germline V gene (reference sequence). The V end lost 5 bases, the J end lost 4 bases, and 17 bases lay between the germline ends. CDR3 size: 15 residues. The DNA for the CDR3 is TGTGCCAGTAGTCCCCTCAGGGGAGTGGGCACTGAAGCTTTCTTT. It specifies CASSPLRGVGTEAFF.

The chain has TRBV7-9 and TRBJ1-3; D ambiguous. CDR3 size: 16 residues. CDR1 is SEHNR, CDR2 FQNEAQ, per germline (reference sequence). V lost 3 bases and J 4 bases, leaving 16 bases between the germline ends. The CDR3 sequence is CASSFSGREVGNTIYF. CDR3 nucleotide sequence: TGTGCCAGCAGCTTCTCCGGGAGGGAAGTAGGAAACACCATATATTTT.

This clone was detected only a few times. The chain couples TRBV6-5 to TRBJ1-1, with TRBD1 matching over 9 bases. Per the germline V gene, CDR1 is MNHEY and CDR2 is SVGAGI. The CDR3 length is 15 residues. V lost 6 bases, J lost 4 bases, and 9 bases stayed unmatched. This CDR3 is CASRPRQGGSTEAFF. The CDR3 DNA reads TGTGCCAGCAGACCTCGACAGGGGGGTAGCACTGAAGCTTTCTTT.

The gene calls are TRBV7-8 and TRBJ2-1; TRBD2 might be the D (6 bases). CDR3 size: 15 residues. Looked up from germline, CDR1 is SGHVS and CDR2 is FQNEAQ. V lost 7 bases and J lost 12, with 25 bases in between. The chain's CDR3 is CASTDRRGVLSGQFF. DNA of the CDR3: TGTGCCAGCACCGACCGCCGGGGAGTTCTTAGCGGGCAGTTCTTC.

The chain carries TRBV11-2 and TRBJ1-2; TRBD1 aligns across 7 bases. The trim removed 5 bases at V and 3 bases at J, leaving 12 bases unmatched. CDR3 length: 16 amino acids. Germline CDR1 reads SGHAT; CDR2 reads FQNNGV. CDR3 bases: TGTGCCAGCAGCCCCTTGAAGGGGGCGATGCACTATGGCTACACCTTC. It is translated as CASSPLKGAMHYGYTF.

The chain recombines TRBV5-6 with TRBJ2-1; 7 positions match TRBD1. The CDR3 consists of 15 residues. V was clipped by 2 bases and J by 6 bases; unmatched bases: 8. CDR1 SGHDT and CDR2 YYEEEE come from the germline V gene. The CDR3 here is CASSLEYRGLNEQFF. The CDR3 coding sequence is TGTGCCAGCAGCTTAGAGTATAGGGGGCTCAATGAGCAGTTCTTC.

This clone has just a few counts. This rearrangement joins TRBV19 to TRBJ1-5, with TRBD1 matching 9 bases. Germline V lookup: CDR1 LNHDA, CDR2 SQIVND (reference sequence). This CDR3 is built from 16 residues. V dropped 4 bases and J dropped 3; count of bases not matched to a gene: 7. The CDR3 sequence: CASSKRTGAPNQPQHF. The CDR3 DNA follows: TGTGCCAGTAGTAAGAGGACAGGGGCCCCCAATCAGCCCCAGCATTTT.

J is TRBJ2-4 and V is TRBV5-1, with 10 bases matching TRBD1. This CDR3 region has 18 residues. The junction had 11 bases not matched to a gene; V was cut back by 5 bases and J by 0 bases. Germline V gene data show CDR1 as SGHRS and CDR2 as YFSETQ. The CDR3 loop is CASRSTGTGVVAKNIQYF. The CDR3 region has the DNA TGCGCCAGCAGATCCACCGGGACAGGGGTTGTAGCCAAAAACATTCAGTACTTC.

The rearrangement joins TRBV2 to TRBJ2-7; 7 bases map to TRBD1. Germline V gene lookup returns CDR1 SNHLY and CDR2 FYNNEI. J was trimmed by 8 bases and V by 2 bases; bases with no gene match: 9. The CDR3 runs to 14 residues. As DNA, the CDR3 is TGTGCCAGCAGTGAAAGGGAGAGGGGGCGTAAGCAGTACTTC. Encoded protein: CASSERERGRKQYF.

The CDR3 DNA is TGTGCCAGCAGTTTATCGATAGCGACAGGGGGCCGGGACGAGCAGTACTTC. Its protein product is CASSLSIATGGRDEQYF. The chain links TRBV27 to TRBJ2-7; 10 bases align to TRBD1. This CDR3 spans 17 amino acids. The junction had 10 bases not matched to a gene; V was cut back by 0 bases and J by 5 bases. CDR1 is MNHEY, CDR2 SMNVEV, per germline (reference sequence).